The source of this T cell receptor beta chain is a study of PD-L1 blockade in urothelial cancer. Overall study context: It was around 2014 that patients started atezolizumab at 1,200 mg intravenously every 3 weeks. Each participant's history included 0 to 3 prior chemotherapy regimens. Blood was subjected to analysis at 3 weeks (second dose) and 6 weeks following treatment start.

Germline V gives CDR1 LNHDA, CDR2 SQIVND (reference sequence). CDR3 size: 14 residues. Deletions cut 4 bases from V and 5 bases from J, with 14 bases between. Spike-ins of synthetic TCR analog templates went into each PCR. Clones were read by immunoSEQ multiplex PCR, and TCRdb kept only the in-frame ones, dropping some. The table records some 31,000 clones, around 80% of them present only once. Time point: peripheral blood 6 weeks after treatment start. The genes are TRBV19 and TRBJ1-2; D is uncertain. Sample: PBMCs, taken around atezolizumab (anti-PD-L1) treatment. The receptor's source is a man in his 70s with urothelial cancer. CDR3 region: CASSNIGFEYGYTF. DNA of the CDR3: TGTGCCAGTAGTAACATCGGGTTCGAGTATGGCTACACCTTC. The variable domain in full, completed from reference TRBV19 and TRBJ1-2, reads DGGITQSPKYLFRKEGQNVTLSCEQNLNHDAMYWYRQDPGQGLRLIYYSQIVNDFQKGDIAEGYSVSREKKESFPLTVTSAQKNPTAFYLCASSNIGFEYGYTFGSGTRLTVV.